These 15 T cell receptor beta chains originate from one sample sequenced in a study of shared clonotypes between healthy human individuals. Profiled with immunoSEQ multiplex PCR; TCRdb holds only in-frame clones, not every one. The repertoire holds roughly 700,000 clones, with over 65% as singletons. The specimen was memory CD4+ T cells sorted from blood. Subset in this sample: CD45RA-negative fraction. The receptors here all came from a woman in her twenties or thirties in good health.

This rearrangement joins TRBV10-3 to TRBJ1-1; no clear D gene. The CDR3 has 12 amino acids. The V gene lost 3 bases and the J gene lost 1 base, with 3 bases spanning the gap. Germline values: CDR1 ENHRY, CDR2 SYGVKD. CDR3: CAISEPNTEAFF. In DNA form, the CDR3 reads TGTGCCATCAGTGAACCGAACACTGAAGCTTTCTTT.

This clone came up once. The V call is TRBV28, the J call TRBJ1-2, with D possibly TRBD1 on 5 matching bases. Trimming took 5 bases from V and 4 from J, leaving 14 bases between them. The CDR3 spans 14 residues. CDR1 MDHEN and CDR2 SYDVKM come from the germline V gene. CDR3 amino acids: CASSPGFITYGYTF. Written as DNA, the CDR3 is TGTGCCAGCAGTCCAGGGTTTATCACCTATGGCTACACCTTC.

The chain uses TRBV18 and TRBJ2-7; D may be TRBD2 (6 bases). CDR3 length: 16 residues. V was clipped by 3 bases and J by 0 bases, with 15 bases between them. CDR1 and CDR2 (germline): KGHSH, LQKENI. CDR3 bases: TGTGCCAGCTCACCGGGAATGGGCGGGAACTCCTACGAGCAGTACTTC. This translates into CASSPGMGGNSYEQYF. Variable domain in full (rest from reference TRBV18 and TRBJ2-7): NAGVMQNPRHLVRRRGQEARLRCSPMKGHSHVYWYRQLPEEGLKFMVYLQKENIIDESGMPKERFSAEFPKEGPSILRIQQVVRGDSAAYFCASSPGMGGNSYEQYFGPGTRLTVT.

This chain connects TRBV29-1 to TRBJ2-7; TRBD1 agrees at 8 bases. The CDR3 runs to 12 residues. V was clipped by 4 bases and J by 4 bases; unmatched bases: 3. Germline values: CDR1 SQVTM, CDR2 ANQGSEA. In DNA form, the CDR3 reads TGCAGCGTTGCCAGGGGGCAATACGAGCAGTACTTC. Its translation is CSVARGQYEQYF.

This clone was observed a single time. The same CDR3 is also encoded by other DNA sequences in this sample. The chain couples TRBV18 to TRBJ2-3, with D possibly matching TRBD2 (5 bases). Looked up from germline, CDR1 is KGHSH and CDR2 is LQKENI. This CDR3 has 15 amino acids. V lost 2 bases to trimming and J lost 0 bases, with 9 bases between them. The CDR3: CASSPSGTSTDTQYF. The CDR3 nucleotides are TGTGCCAGCTCACCAAGCGGAACTAGCACAGATACGCAGTATTTT. The full variable domain, with the rest looked up from reference TRBV18 and TRBJ2-3, is NAGVMQNPRHLVRRRGQEARLRCSPMKGHSHVYWYRQLPEEGLKFMVYLQKENIIDESGMPKERFSAEFPKEGPSILRIQQVVRGDSAAYFCASSPSGTSTDTQYFGPGTRLTVL.

The V call is TRBV7-8, the J call TRBJ2-7, with D unclear. V was trimmed by 2 bases and J by 2 bases, leaving 13 bases between them. The CDR3 sequence is 15 residues long. The germline CDR1 and CDR2 sequences are SGHVS and FQNEAQ. The CDR3 reads CASSLIRGRTYEQYF. For the CDR3, the DNA is TGTGCCAGCAGCTTAATACGCGGCAGAACCTACGAGCAGTACTTC.

The chain employs TRBV30 and TRBJ1-1, with D possibly TRBD1 on 5 matching bases. The CDR3 extends over 13 amino acids. The germline V and J ends were trimmed by 5 bases and 5 bases, with 15 bases remaining between them. Germline V gene data show CDR1 as GTSNPN and CDR2 as SVGIG (reference sequence). The CDR3 sequence is CAWQVGARTEAFF. Here the CDR3 DNA reads TGTGCCTGGCAAGTAGGGGCCAGGACTGAAGCTTTCTTT. Using reference TRBV30 and TRBJ1-1 for the parts outside the CDR3, the full variable domain is SQTIHQWPATLVQPVGSPLSLECTVEGTSNPNLYWYRQAAGRGLQLLFYSVGIGQISSEVPQNLSASRPQDRQFILSSKKLLLSDSGFYLCAWQVGARTEAFFGQGTRLTVV.

V is TRBV28 and J is TRBJ1-4; 9 bases agree with TRBD1. V dropped 2 bases and J dropped 3; count of bases not matched to a gene: 7. CDR3 length: 17 residues. Germline V gives CDR1 MDHEN, CDR2 SYDVKM. The CDR3 loop is CASSLIRQGGPNEKLFF. CDR3 bases: TGTGCCAGCAGTTTAATTCGACAGGGGGGACCTAATGAAAAACTGTTTTTT.

This clone was seen a few times. This chain joins TRBV30 and TRBJ1-5; D remains ambiguous. Trimming took 0 bases from V and 3 from J, leaving 9 bases between them. Per the germline V gene, CDR1 is GTSNPN and CDR2 is SVGIG (reference sequence). There are 14 residues in the CDR3. CDR3 nucleotide sequence: TGTGCCTGGAGTGTAAGAGGGCTCAATCAGCCCCAGCATTTT. This sequence encodes CAWSVRGLNQPQHF.

The CDR3 DNA reads as TGTGCCAGCAGTGTGTCACAGGGCTACTATGGCTACACCTTC. It is translated as CASSVSQGYYGYTF. The J gene is TRBJ1-2, the V gene TRBV25-1, with a tentative D call TRBD1 (6 bases). The CDR3 covers 14 residues. V was cut by 4 bases and J by 3 bases, with 12 bases left in between. The germline CDR1 and CDR2 sequences are MGHDK and SYGVNS.

Worth noting for this clone: Just one base apart from a much larger clone, this may be a read error. The V call is TRBV7-9, the J call TRBJ1-5; 7 bases fit TRBD1. The CDR3 runs 13 residues. Germline values: CDR1 SEHNR, CDR2 FQNEAQ (reference sequence). V was pared by 5 bases and J by 3 bases, with 1 base of the junction left unmatched. The CDR3 DNA reads as TGTGCCAGCAGCGGGACAGTCAATCAGCCCCAGCATTTT. Amino acids: CASSGTVNQPQHF.

This chain uses TRBV6-5 with TRBJ1-2; 7 bases are a match to TRBD1. The CDR3 contains 14 residues. The V gene's germline CDR1 is MNHEY and CDR2 SVGAGI. With V trimmed by 5 bases and J by 8 bases, 11 bases remained unmatched. The CDR3 bases are TGTGCCAGCAGTACCGGGACAGCCAATAACGGCTACACCTTC. This sequence encodes CASSTGTANNGYTF.

J is TRBJ2-1 and V is TRBV4-1; 10 nucleotides match TRBD2. CDR1 and CDR2 from the germline V gene are MGHRA and YSYEKL. Unmatched junction bases numbered 7, after V lost 4 bases and J lost 7 bases. CDR3 length: 15 amino acids. The CDR3 here is CASSRLAGARNEQFF. In nucleotides, the CDR3 is TGCGCCAGCAGCCGCCTAGCGGGGGCTAGGAATGAGCAGTTCTTC.

This chain links TRBV5-1 with TRBJ2-1; TRBD1 matches at 9 bases. The V segment lost 0 bases and the J segment 10 bases; nucleotides outside the gene matches: 8. CDR1 and CDR2 (germline): SGHRS, YFSETQ. The CDR3 runs 15 residues. The CDR3 DNA is TGCGCCAGCAGCTTGGGGGACAGGGACAATGGCGAGCAGTTCTTC. Translated: CASSLGDRDNGEQFF.

The J gene is TRBJ2-7, the V gene TRBV7-6; 8 bases align to TRBD1. Unmatched junction bases numbered 9, after V lost 5 bases and J lost 3 bases. Germline lookup yields CDR1 SGHVS and CDR2 FNYEAQ. There are 15 residues in the CDR3. CDR3 amino acids: CASSLGQGGNYEQYF. The CDR3 nucleotides read TGTGCCAGCAGCCTAGGACAGGGTGGGAACTACGAGCAGTACTTC. The variable domain in full, completed from reference TRBV7-6 and TRBJ2-7, reads GAGVSQSPRYKVTKRGQDVALRCDPISGHVSLYWYRQALGQGPEFLTYFNYEAQQDKSGLPNDRFSAERPEGSISTLTIQRTEQRDSAMYRCASSLGQGGNYEQYFGPGTRLTVT.